One and the same sample provided the 24 T cell receptor beta chains below, sequenced in a study of shared clonotypes between healthy human individuals. Data came from immunoSEQ multiplex PCR; TCRdb stores just in-frame clones and leaves some out. The data contain about 470,000 clones, roughly 77% of them singletons. Sequenced sample: PBMCs. Receptors were obtained from a woman in her thirties or forties in good health. Some clones in this sample may be carry-over from other donors' samples.

The rearrangement uses TRBV6-1 and TRBJ2-7, with 7 positions matching TRBD1. This CDR3 comprises 15 residues. Germline CDR1 MNHNS, CDR2 SASEGT. V was pared by 5 bases and J by 2 bases, with 9 bases of the junction left unmatched. The CDR3: CASSTQTGPTYEQYF. The CDR3, as DNA: TGTGCCAGCAGTACGCAGACAGGGCCGACCTACGAGCAGTACTTC.

For this clone: A read error is likely, as this CDR3 ends without the conserved phenylalanine or tryptophan. No DNA is shown, since the ends of the CDR3 on it are uncertain; the CDR3 is the one TCRdb lists. The J gene is TRBJ1-3, the V gene TRBV10-1. The CDR3 totals 11 residues, both ends included. The germline CDR1 and CDR2 sequences are WNHNN and SYGVQD (reference sequence). The CDR3 sequence: CASSESILSHV.

A remark on this clone: Other nucleotide sequences in the sample specify the same CDR3. The rearrangement links TRBV5-1 to TRBJ2-7, with D possibly TRBD2 on 6 matching bases. The CDR3 spans 15 residues. V lost 1 base and J lost 0, with 11 bases in between. Germline CDR1 reads SGHRS; CDR2 reads YFSETQ. Here the CDR3 reads CASSLFPSVSYEQYF. The CDR3, as DNA: TGCGCCAGCAGCTTGTTCCCTAGCGTCTCCTACGAGCAGTACTTC.

The CDR3 region is CASSLGVGAGGPNEQFF. The CDR3 nucleotides are TGTGCCAGCAGCTTGGGAGTGGGAGCGGGAGGGCCAAATGAGCAGTTCTTC. This sequence joins TRBV11-2 and TRBJ2-1; TRBD2 matches at 10 bases. The V and J ends lost 3 bases and 7 bases, in that order; junction bases with no gene match: 12. In germline, CDR1 is SGHAT, CDR2 FQNNGV. CDR3 size: 17 residues.

The chain has TRBV9 and TRBJ2-3; D possibly corresponds to TRBD2 (5 bases). CDR3 length equals 13 residues. Germline values: CDR1 SGDLS, CDR2 YYNGEE. V was clipped by 1 base and J by 3 bases, with 6 bases between them. CDR3 bases: TGTGCCAGCAGCGTACCGGGGACAGATACGCAGTATTTT. It is translated as CASSVPGTDTQYF.

The rearrangement links TRBV28 to TRBJ2-2; the D gene is possibly TRBD2 (6 bases). CDR1 and CDR2 from the germline V gene are MDHEN and SYDVKM. CDR3 length equals 15 residues. The V end lost 3 bases, the J end lost 4 bases, and 12 bases lay between the germline ends. In nucleotides, the CDR3 is TGTGCCAGCAGTTTGGCCAGCGGGTCCACCGGGGAGCTGTTTTTT. Its translation is CASSLASGSTGELFF.

The rearrangement uses TRBV19 and TRBJ1-1; the match to TRBD1 covers 7 bases. J gave up 4 bases and V 5 bases, and 10 bases lay outside the gene matches. This CDR3 is 15 amino acids long. Germline loops: CDR1 LNHDA, CDR2 SQIVND (reference sequence). The CDR3: CASSPDRAGVTEAFF. Here the CDR3 DNA reads TGTGCCAGTAGTCCCGACAGGGCCGGGGTCACTGAAGCTTTCTTT.

This clone was recorded a few times. The chain carries TRBV7-9 and TRBJ1-1; a weak D match, TRBD1 (5 bases). The V end lost 3 bases, the J end lost 1 base, and 9 bases lay between the germline ends. This CDR3 spans 14 amino acids. Germline-derived CDR1 and CDR2 are SEHNR and FQNEAQ (reference sequence). The CDR3 spells CASSLGLGNTEAFF. DNA of the CDR3: TGTGCCAGCAGCTTGGGACTGGGGAACACTGAAGCTTTCTTT.

J is TRBJ2-1 and V is TRBV2; D remains unclear. This CDR3 has 14 amino acids. Trimming removed 7 bases at V and 0 bases at J, with 10 bases between. The germline V gene has CDR1 SNHLY and CDR2 FYNNEI. The CDR3 loop is CASTPDLSYNEQFF. The CDR3 nucleotides are TGTGCCAGCACTCCGGACCTCTCCTACAATGAGCAGTTCTTC.

A word on this clone: This may come from a read error, since a much larger clone is one base off. V gene TRBV2 combines with J gene TRBJ1-1; TRBD1 might be the D (5 bases). Germline V gene data show CDR1 as SNHLY and CDR2 as FYNNEI. Trimming shortened V by 6 bases and J by 2 bases, and 13 bases separated the two germline ends. This CDR3 has 14 residues. The CDR3 is CASSVGRVNTEAFF. Here the CDR3 DNA reads TGTGCCAGCAGCGTGGGCAGGGTAAACACTGAAGCTTTCTTT. Drawing the rest from reference TRBV2 and TRBJ1-1, the complete variable domain is EPEVTQTPSHQVTQMGQEVILRCVPISNHLYFYWYRQILGQKVEFLVSFYNNEISEKSEIFDDQFSVERPDGSNFTLKIRSTKLEDSAMYFCASSVGRVNTEAFFGQGTRLTVV.

The rearrangement joins TRBV5-1 to TRBJ1-2; possibly TRBD1 for D (6 bases). CDR1 is SGHRS and CDR2 is YFSETQ in the germline V gene. CDR3 length: 14 residues. Trimming took off 0 bases at V and 4 bases at J, with 10 bases between the two ends. In DNA form, the CDR3 reads TGCGCCAGCAGCTTGGACGTCAGGGGCTATGGCTACACCTTC. It encodes CASSLDVRGYGYTF.

This chain joins TRBV27 and TRBJ2-7; 9 nucleotides match TRBD2. This CDR3 has 15 residues. V dropped 5 bases and J dropped 6; count of bases not matched to a gene: 11. Germline loops: CDR1 MNHEY, CDR2 SMNVEV (reference sequence). CDR3 protein: CASSPVPGLASEQYF. The CDR3 DNA sequence: TGTGCCAGCAGTCCAGTTCCGGGACTAGCATCCGAGCAGTACTTC.

With regard to this clone: At one end, the junction sequence differs from germline, possibly due to a read error. V usage is TRBV7-7 and J usage is TRBJ2-1; 10 bases match TRBD2. The germline V gene encodes CDR1 SSHAT and CDR2 FNYEAQ (reference sequence). The CDR3 totals 15 residues. CDR3 loop: CASSGGTSAHNEQFF. The CDR3 nucleotides are TGTGCTAGCAGCGGCGGGACTAGCGCCCACAATGAGCAGTTCTTC.

The chain employs TRBV7-3 and TRBJ1-3, with D possibly being TRBD1 (6 bases). The CDR3 sequence is 15 residues long. Germline V gene sequence: CDR1 SGHTA, CDR2 FQGTGA. The germline V and J ends were trimmed by 5 bases and 2 bases, with 13 bases remaining between them. As DNA, the CDR3 is TGTGCCAGCAGCATTAACAGGGATCCTGGAAACACCATATATTTT. Residues: CASSINRDPGNTIYF.

The rearrangement links TRBV11-2 to TRBJ2-3, with D maybe TRBD2 (6 bases). The CDR3 sequence is 14 residues long. Germline V CDR1 and CDR2: SGHAT, FQNNGV. V was shortened by 1 base and J by 4 bases, with 9 bases between the two germline ends. Here the CDR3 DNA reads TGTGCCAGCAGCTTAGTTGGAGGGCCAGATACGCAGTATTTT. Encoded protein: CASSLVGGPDTQYF.

This clone has just one count. V gene TRBV4-1 combines with J gene TRBJ1-2, with TRBD1 as a possible D gene (5 bases). V shed 2 bases and J shed 5 bases, with 15 bases lying between them. This CDR3 is built from 15 residues. The germline V gene encodes CDR1 MGHRA and CDR2 YSYEKL. The CDR3 DNA reads TGCGCCAGCAGCCAATCAGACGGGGGAGCTTATGGCTACACCTTC. As protein: CASSQSDGGAYGYTF.

The chain couples TRBV5-1 to TRBJ2-1; D uncertain. The CDR3 totals 15 residues. Germline assignment: CDR1 SGHRS and CDR2 YFSETQ. Trimming took off 2 bases at V and 7 bases at J, with 16 bases between the two ends. The CDR3 sequence is CASSFLTGPENEQFF. The CDR3 bases are TGCGCCAGCAGCTTCCTGACCGGGCCTGAGAATGAGCAGTTCTTC. The whole variable domain, filled in from reference TRBV5-1 and TRBJ2-1, reads KAGVTQTPRYLIKTRGQQVTLSCSPISGHRSVSWYQQTPGQGLQFLFEYFSETQRNKGNFPGRFSGRQFSNSRSEMNVSTLELGDSALYLCASSFLTGPENEQFFGPGTRLTVL.

The rearrangement joins TRBV14 to TRBJ2-1; 15 positions agree with TRBD2. Germline CDR1 and CDR2: SGHDN and FVKESK. CDR3 length equals 17 residues. V lost 5 bases to trimming and J lost 7 bases; unmatched junction nucleotides: 9. CDR3 nucleotide sequence: TGTGCCAGCAGCTCCGGGACTAGCGGGGGGTCTGAGAATGAGCAGTTCTTC. This sequence encodes CASSSGTSGGSENEQFF.

The chain employs TRBV10-2 and TRBJ2-1; 8 bases are shared with TRBD2. The length of the CDR3 is 13 residues. The germline gives CDR1 WSHSY, CDR2 SAAADI. V was clipped by 7 bases and J by 8 bases; unmatched bases: 7. DNA for the CDR3: TGCGCCAGCACTGACCTCGGGGGGGATGAGCAGTTCTTC. Amino acid sequence: CASTDLGGDEQFF.

This sequence joins TRBV11-2 and TRBJ2-1; TRBD1 is a possible D gene (5 bases). Trimming cost V 1 base and J 5 bases, with 15 bases left between them. The CDR3 is 16 amino acids. Germline V CDR1 and CDR2: SGHAT, FQNNGV. CDR3 in DNA: TGTGCCAGCAGCTTAGGGGGCTATCTCCCTAACAATGAGCAGTTCTTC. Its protein product is CASSLGGYLPNNEQFF.

This rearrangement joins TRBV4-1 to TRBJ1-2; D ambiguous. Germline values: CDR1 MGHRA, CDR2 YSYEKL. The V and J ends lost 3 bases and 4 bases respectively, with 15 bases between them. The CDR3 is 15 residues long. The DNA of the CDR3 is TGCGCCAGCAGCCAGAATTCGGCCACCACCTATGGCTACACCTTC. It encodes CASSQNSATTYGYTF.

The sample holds a few counts of this clone. CDR3 coding DNA: TGTGCCAGCAGCGGAGGGACAGGGCTTTACGAGCAGTACTTC. Translating it yields CASSGGTGLYEQYF. The V and J genes are TRBV7-9 and TRBJ2-7; 9 bases are a match to TRBD1. Trimming took 5 bases from V and 4 from J; bases not matched to a gene: 6. The CDR3 sequence is 14 residues long. Germline CDR1 is SEHNR and CDR2 is FQNEAQ (reference sequence).

A word on this clone: This clone may be a read error of a much larger clone one base away. This chain joins TRBV5-4 and TRBJ1-1, with 8 bases fitting TRBD1. V gave up 5 bases and J gave up 1 base; unmatched junction bases: 1. The CDR3 totals 13 residues. The germline gives CDR1 SGHNT, CDR2 YYREEE (reference sequence). The CDR3 DNA reads as TGTGCCAGCAGGGACAGGGAGAACACTGAAGCTTTCTTT. It translates to CASRDRENTEAFF. The full variable domain, rest sourced from reference TRBV5-4 and TRBJ1-1, is ETGVTQSPTHLIKTRGQQVTLRCSSQSGHNTVSWYQQALGQGPQFIFQYYREEENGRGNFPPRFSGLQFPNYSSELNVNALELDDSALYLCASRDRENTEAFFGQGTRLTVV.

The chain employs TRBV30 and TRBJ2-1, with 10 bases identical to TRBD1. Germline-derived CDR1 and CDR2 are GTSNPN and SVGIG (reference sequence). The CDR3 consists of 14 residues. After removal of 6 bases from V and 7 bases from J, the junction contained 9 bases not matched to a gene. In nucleotides, the CDR3 is TGTGCCTGTTCCCGGGACAGGGGAGGGAATGAGCAGTTCTTC. Translation: CACSRDRGGNEQFF.